Listed below are T cell receptor beta chains from one sample, sequenced in a study of blood T cells in healthy people across ages. TCRdb reprocessed the 5' RACE reads with MiXCR, giving one entry per CDR3 protein. The data contain hundreds of thousands of distinct CDR3 sequences, under 25% of them singletons. The sample consisted of blood. The receptors stem from a man between 65 and 85 years old in good health. Each CDR3 is given with its conserved first and last residue. A D gene is named only where the DNA matches it firmly. Clone size is not always given. Where it is, it says once, few, many or a class for expanded clones.

TGCAGCGTTGAAACCTACGAGGCCGCGGCCTACAATGAGCAGTTCTTC,CSVETYEAAAYNEQFF,TRBJ2-1,many,16,-,TRBV29-1
TGCAGTGCTAGAGATCCGGGAACCACAGATACGCAGTATTTT,CSARDPGTTDTQYF,TRBJ2-3,-,14,-,TRBV20-1
TGCAGTGCCATCCGACAGGGAATAGGCACTGAAGCTTTCTTT,CSAIRQGIGTEAFF,TRBJ1-1,many,14,TRBD1,TRBV20-1
TGCAGTGCTACGGGACTAGCGGAGAGGGGCGAGCAGTACTTC,CSATGLAERGEQYF,TRBJ2-7,-,14,TRBD2,TRBV20-1
TGCAGTGCTACTAAATTGTTGACAGGGTTTAAAAATGAAAAACTGTTTTTT,CSATKLLTGFKNEKLFF,TRBJ1-4,-,17,TRBD1,TRBV20-1
TGTGCCAGCAGCTTGGCCGACAGGGACCACAATGAGCAGTTCTTC,CASSLADRDHNEQFF,TRBJ2-1,few,15,TRBD1,TRBV5-5
TGTGCCAGCAGCTCGCTCGGGACAGGACTAAACGAGCAGTACTTC,CASSSLGTGLNEQYF,TRBJ2-7,few,15,TRBD1,TRBV7-8
TGTGCCAGCAGCCAAGATTGGGGCAGGGGAAAGTACAATGAGCAGTTCTTC,CASSQDWGRGKYNEQFF,TRBJ2-1,-,17,-,TRBV3-1
TGTGCCAGCACCGCCCGGGCATCTTCCGCTCCCGAAGCTTTCTTT,CASTARASSAPEAFF,TRBJ1-1,few,15,-,TRBV7-9
TGTGCCAGCAGCTTGGTAGGGGGACTAGCGGACACAGATACGCAGTATTTT,CASSLVGGLADTDTQYF,TRBJ2-3,-,17,TRBD2,TRBV5-6
TGTGCCAGCAGTCCCACGGGGATGGGCAATCAGCCCCAGCATTTT,CASSPTGMGNQPQHF,TRBJ1-5,-,15,-,TRBV6-2/TRBV6-3
TGTGCCAGCAGCTTAGGGGGGGCCCACACAGATACGCAGTATTTT,CASSLGGAHTDTQYF,TRBJ2-3,-,15,-,TRBV7-8
TGTGCCAGCAGCCTCCGGGACCGATACAATGAGCAGTTCTTC,CASSLRDRYNEQFF,TRBJ2-1,few,14,-,TRBV7-2
TGTGCCAGCAGTAGAGGTTGGGGACAGGGGACTTCCTACGAGCAGTACTTC,CASSRGWGQGTSYEQYF,TRBJ2-7,-,17,TRBD1,TRBV6-1
TGCAGTGCTAGAGATGGGTCGACTAGCGGGACTGAGCAGTTCTTC,CSARDGSTSGTEQFF,TRBJ2-1,few,15,TRBD2,TRBV20-1
TGTGCCAGCAGACGGACTAGTCCCGGGGTTGGGCAGTTCTTC,CASRRTSPGVGQFF,TRBJ2-1,-,14,TRBD2,TRBV6-1
TGTGCCAGCTCGCCCCGAACAGGGAAAAATGAAAAACTGTTTTTT,CASSPRTGKNEKLFF,TRBJ1-4,many,15,-,TRBV18
TGCAGTGCTCAACAGGGGGCTGGAAACACCATATATTTT,CSAQQGAGNTIYF,TRBJ1-3,few,13,TRBD1,TRBV20-1